A single T cell receptor beta chain is shown here with its context. Antigen unknown. Time point meaning: blood 4 weeks post-SBRT, at nephrectomy. Regarding treatment: 15 Gy SBRT to primary tumor, nephrectomy 4 weeks later. Nephrectomy followed 15 Gy stereotactic body radiation by 4 weeks. Blood was sampled at baseline, 2 weeks and 4 weeks after SBRT. These data come from a study of radiation and T cells in renal cell carcinoma. Notes on the study in general: Pretreatment tumor biopsies were lacking, so baseline clonotypes are unknown. From baseline, blood top tumor clonotypes peaked at 2 weeks post-radiation.

The assay was immunoSEQ multiplex PCR, and TCRdb's table has in-frame clones only and misses some. The table records over 90,000 clones, approximately 80% of them present only once. CDR3 length: 18 residues. The V gene end was trimmed by 2 bases and the J gene end by 4 bases; junction bases not matched to a gene: 13. Germline V gives CDR1 KGHSH, CDR2 LQKENI. The chain joins TRBV18 to TRBJ2-2; 7 nucleotides align to TRBD2. The origin of this receptor is a man aged 55-75 years with renal cell carcinoma. Sequencing was performed on blood, taken from a patient whose treatment included radiotherapy and nephrectomy. CDR3 sequence reads: CASSPKAGRGRLTGELFF. The CDR3, as DNA: TGTGCCAGCTCACCAAAGGCCGGGCGCGGGAGACTCACCGGGGAGCTGTTTTTT.